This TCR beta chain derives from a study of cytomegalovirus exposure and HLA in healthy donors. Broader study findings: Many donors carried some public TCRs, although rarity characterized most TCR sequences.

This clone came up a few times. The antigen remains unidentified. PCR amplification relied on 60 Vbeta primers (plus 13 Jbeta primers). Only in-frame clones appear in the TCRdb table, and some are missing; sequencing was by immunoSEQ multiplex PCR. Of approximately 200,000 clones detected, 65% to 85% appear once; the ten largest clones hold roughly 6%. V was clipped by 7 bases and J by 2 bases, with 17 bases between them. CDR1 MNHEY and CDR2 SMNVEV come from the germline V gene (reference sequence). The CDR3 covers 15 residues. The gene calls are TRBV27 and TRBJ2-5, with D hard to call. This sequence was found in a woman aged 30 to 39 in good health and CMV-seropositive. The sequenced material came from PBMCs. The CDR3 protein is CASTPNSRSQETQYF. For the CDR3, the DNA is TGTGCCAGCACCCCTAATTCAAGAAGTCAAGAGACCCAGTACTTC.